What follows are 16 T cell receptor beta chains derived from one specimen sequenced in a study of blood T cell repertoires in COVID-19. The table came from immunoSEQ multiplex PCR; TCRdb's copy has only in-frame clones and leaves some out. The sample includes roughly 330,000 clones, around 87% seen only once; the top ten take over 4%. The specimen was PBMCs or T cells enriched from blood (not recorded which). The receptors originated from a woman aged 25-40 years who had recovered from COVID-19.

The CDR3 here is CASSPGSGGTQETQYF. The CDR3 DNA sequence: TGTGCCAGCAGTCCAGGGAGCGGGGGGACCCAAGAGACCCAGTACTTC. The J gene is TRBJ2-5, the V gene TRBV27; 9 bases are a match to TRBD2. The CDR3 has 16 amino acids. V was clipped by 5 bases and J by 1 base; unmatched bases: 8. The germline V gene has CDR1 MNHEY and CDR2 SMNVEV (reference sequence).

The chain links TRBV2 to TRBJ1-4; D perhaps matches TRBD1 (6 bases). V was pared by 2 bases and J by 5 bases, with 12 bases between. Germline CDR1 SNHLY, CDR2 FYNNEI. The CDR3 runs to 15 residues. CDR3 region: CASSERGASNEKLFF. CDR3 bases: TGTGCCAGCAGTGAACGGGGGGCTTCAAATGAAAAACTGTTTTTT.

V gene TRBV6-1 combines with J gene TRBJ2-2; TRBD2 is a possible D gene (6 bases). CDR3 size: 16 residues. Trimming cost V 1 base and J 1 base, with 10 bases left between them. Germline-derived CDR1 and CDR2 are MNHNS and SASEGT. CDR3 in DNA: TGTGCCAGCAGTGAAGTGGGGGGAGGGAACACCGGGGAGCTGTTTTTT. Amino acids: CASSEVGGGNTGELFF.

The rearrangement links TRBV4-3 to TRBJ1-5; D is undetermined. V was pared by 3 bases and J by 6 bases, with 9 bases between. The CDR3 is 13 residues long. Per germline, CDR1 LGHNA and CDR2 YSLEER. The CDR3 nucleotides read TGCGCCAGCAGCCAGCAGGTCGGTCAGCCCCAGCATTTT. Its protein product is CASSQQVGQPQHF.

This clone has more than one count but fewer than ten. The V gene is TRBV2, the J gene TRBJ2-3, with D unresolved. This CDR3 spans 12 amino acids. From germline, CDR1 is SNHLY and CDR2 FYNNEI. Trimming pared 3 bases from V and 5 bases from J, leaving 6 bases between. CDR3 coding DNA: TGTGCCAGCAGTGACTCGGTAGATACGCAGTATTTT. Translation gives CASSDSVDTQYF.

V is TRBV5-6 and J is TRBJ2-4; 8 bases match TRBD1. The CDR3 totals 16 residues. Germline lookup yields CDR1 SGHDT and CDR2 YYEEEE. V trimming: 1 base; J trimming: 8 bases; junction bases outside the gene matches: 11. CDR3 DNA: TGTGCCAGCAGCTTGCTATCTCGTCAGGGGGCGTACATTCAGTACTTC. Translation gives CASSLLSRQGAYIQYF. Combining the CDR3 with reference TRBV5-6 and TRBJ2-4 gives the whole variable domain DAGVTQSPTHLIKTRGQQVTLRCSPKSGHDTVSWYQQALGQGPQFIFQYYEEEERQRGNFPDRFSGHQFPNYSSELNVNALLLGDSALYLCASSLLSRQGAYIQYFGAGTRLSVL.

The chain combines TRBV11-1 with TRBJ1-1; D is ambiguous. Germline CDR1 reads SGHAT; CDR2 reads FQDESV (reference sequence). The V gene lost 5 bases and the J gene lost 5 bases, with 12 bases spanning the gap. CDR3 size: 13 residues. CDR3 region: CASSPFSGTEAFF. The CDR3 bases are TGTGCCAGCAGCCCTTTCTCCGGGACTGAAGCTTTCTTT.

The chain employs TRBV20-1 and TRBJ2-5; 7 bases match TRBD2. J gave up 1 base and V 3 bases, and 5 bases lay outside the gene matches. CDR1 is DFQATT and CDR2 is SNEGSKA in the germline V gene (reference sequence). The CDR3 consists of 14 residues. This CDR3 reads CSASHGGSQETQYF. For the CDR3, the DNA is TGCAGTGCTAGTCACGGGGGGTCCCAAGAGACCCAGTACTTC.

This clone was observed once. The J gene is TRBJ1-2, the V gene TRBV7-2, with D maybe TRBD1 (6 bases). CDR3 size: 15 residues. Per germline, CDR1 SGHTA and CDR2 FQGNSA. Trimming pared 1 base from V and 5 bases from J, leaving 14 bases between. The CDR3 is CASSLVEWQGYGYTF. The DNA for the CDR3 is TGTGCCAGCAGCTTAGTGGAGTGGCAGGGGTATGGCTACACCTTC.

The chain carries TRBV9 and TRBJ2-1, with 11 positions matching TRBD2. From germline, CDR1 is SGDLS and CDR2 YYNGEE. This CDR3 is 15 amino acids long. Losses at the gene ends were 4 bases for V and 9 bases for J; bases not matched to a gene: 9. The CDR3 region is CASSYISGGAGEQFF. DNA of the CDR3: TGTGCCAGCAGCTACATTAGCGGGGGGGCCGGTGAGCAGTTCTTC. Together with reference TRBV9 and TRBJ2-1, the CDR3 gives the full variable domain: DSGVTQTPKHLITATGQRVTLRCSPRSGDLSVYWYQQSLDQGLQFLIQYYNGEERAKGNILERFSAQQFPDLHSELNLSSLELGDSALYFCASSYISGGAGEQFFGPGTRLTVL.

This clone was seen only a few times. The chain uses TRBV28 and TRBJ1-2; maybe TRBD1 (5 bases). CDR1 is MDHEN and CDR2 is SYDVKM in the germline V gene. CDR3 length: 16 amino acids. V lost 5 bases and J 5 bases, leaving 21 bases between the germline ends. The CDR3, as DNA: TGTGCCAGCAGTCCCCCCCCGTCCGGGGGTGGGTATGGCTACACCTTC. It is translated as CASSPPPSGGGYGYTF.

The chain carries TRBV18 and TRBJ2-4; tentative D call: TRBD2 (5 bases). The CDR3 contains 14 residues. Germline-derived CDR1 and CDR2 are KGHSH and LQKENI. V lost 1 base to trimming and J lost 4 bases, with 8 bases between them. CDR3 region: CASSPLPGKNIQYF. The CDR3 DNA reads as TGTGCCAGCTCACCACTTCCGGGAAAAAACATTCAGTACTTC.

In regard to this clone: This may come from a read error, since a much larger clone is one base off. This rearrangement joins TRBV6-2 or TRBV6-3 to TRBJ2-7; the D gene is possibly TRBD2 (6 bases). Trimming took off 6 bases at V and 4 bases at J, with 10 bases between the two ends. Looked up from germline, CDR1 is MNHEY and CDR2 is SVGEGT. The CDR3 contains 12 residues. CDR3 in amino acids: CASSSRGYEQYF. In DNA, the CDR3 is TGTGCCAGCAGCTCGCGGGGATACGAGCAGTACTTC.

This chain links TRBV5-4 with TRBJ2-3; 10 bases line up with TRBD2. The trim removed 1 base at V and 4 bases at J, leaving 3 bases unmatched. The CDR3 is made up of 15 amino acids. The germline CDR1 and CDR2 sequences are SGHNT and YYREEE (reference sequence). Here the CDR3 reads CASSLRTSGSDTQYF. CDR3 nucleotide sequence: TGTGCCAGCAGCTTGCGGACTAGCGGCTCAGATACGCAGTATTTT.

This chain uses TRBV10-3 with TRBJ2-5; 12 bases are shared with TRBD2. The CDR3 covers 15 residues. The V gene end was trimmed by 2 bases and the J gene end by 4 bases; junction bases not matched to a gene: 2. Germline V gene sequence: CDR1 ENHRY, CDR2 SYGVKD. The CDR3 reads CAISEGLAGIETQYF. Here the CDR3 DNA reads TGTGCCATCAGTGAGGGACTAGCGGGGATAGAGACCCAGTACTTC.

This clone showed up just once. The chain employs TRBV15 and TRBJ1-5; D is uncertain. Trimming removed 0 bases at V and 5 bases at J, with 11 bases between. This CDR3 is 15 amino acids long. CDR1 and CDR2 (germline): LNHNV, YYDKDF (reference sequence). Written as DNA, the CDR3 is TGTGCCACCAGCAGAGATCGCCTTCGGGATCAGCCCCAGCATTTT. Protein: CATSRDRLRDQPQHF.